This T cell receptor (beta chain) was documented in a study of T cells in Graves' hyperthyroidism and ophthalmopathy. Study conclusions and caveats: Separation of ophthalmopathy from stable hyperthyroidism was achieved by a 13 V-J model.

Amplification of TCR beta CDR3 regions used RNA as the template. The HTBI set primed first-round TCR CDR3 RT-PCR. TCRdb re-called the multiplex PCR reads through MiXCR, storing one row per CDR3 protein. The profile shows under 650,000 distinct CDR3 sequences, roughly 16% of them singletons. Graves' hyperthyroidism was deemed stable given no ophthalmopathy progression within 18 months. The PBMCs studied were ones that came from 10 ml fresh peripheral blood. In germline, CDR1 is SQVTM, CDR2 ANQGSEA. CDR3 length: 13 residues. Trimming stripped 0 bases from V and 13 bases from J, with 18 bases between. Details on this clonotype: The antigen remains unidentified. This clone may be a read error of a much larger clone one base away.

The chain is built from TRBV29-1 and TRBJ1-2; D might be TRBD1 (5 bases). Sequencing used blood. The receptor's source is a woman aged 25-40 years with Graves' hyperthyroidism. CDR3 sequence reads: CSVEESRARGCTF. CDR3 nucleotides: TGCAGCGTTGAAGAGAGCAGGGCACGCGGGTGCACCTTC.